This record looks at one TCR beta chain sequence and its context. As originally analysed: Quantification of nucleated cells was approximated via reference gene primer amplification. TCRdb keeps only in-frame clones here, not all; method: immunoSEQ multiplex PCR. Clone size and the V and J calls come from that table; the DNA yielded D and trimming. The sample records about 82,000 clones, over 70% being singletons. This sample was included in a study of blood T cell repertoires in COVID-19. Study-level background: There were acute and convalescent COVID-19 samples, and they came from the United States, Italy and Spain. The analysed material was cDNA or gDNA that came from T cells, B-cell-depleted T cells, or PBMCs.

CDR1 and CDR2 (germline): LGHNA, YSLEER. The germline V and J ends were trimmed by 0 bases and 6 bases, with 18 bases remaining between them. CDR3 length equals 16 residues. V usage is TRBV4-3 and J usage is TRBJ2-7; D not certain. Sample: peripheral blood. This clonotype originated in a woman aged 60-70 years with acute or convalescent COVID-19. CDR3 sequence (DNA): TGCGCCAGCAGCCAAGATCTAGGCACAACCATTGGCGAGCAGTACTTC. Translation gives CASSQDLGTTIGEQYF.